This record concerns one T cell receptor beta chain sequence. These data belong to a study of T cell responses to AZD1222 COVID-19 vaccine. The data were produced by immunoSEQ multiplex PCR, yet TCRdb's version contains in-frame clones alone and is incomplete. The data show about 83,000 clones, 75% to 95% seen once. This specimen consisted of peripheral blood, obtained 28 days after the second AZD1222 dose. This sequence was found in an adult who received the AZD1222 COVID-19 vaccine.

CDR3 nucleotide sequence: TGTGCCAGCAGTGAGACAGGTTTGCCCCACTCTGGGGCCAACGTCCTGACTTTC. Its translation is CASSETGLPHSGANVLTF. The gene calls are TRBV6-1 and TRBJ2-6; the D gene is possibly TRBD1 (6 bases). This CDR3 is built from 18 residues. Germline V gene data show CDR1 as MNHNS and CDR2 as SASEGT. Trimming shortened V by 3 bases and J by 0 bases, and 15 bases separated the two germline ends.